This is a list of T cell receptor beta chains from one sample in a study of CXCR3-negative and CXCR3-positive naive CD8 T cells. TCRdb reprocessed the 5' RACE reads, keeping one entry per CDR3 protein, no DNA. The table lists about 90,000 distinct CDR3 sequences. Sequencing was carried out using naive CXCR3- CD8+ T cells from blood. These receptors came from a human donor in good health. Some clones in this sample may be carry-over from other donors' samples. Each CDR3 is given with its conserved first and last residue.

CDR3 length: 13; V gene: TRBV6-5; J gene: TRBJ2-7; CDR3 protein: CASSYASAYEQYF
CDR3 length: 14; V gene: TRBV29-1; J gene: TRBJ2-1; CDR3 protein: CSVQAGGTYNEQFF
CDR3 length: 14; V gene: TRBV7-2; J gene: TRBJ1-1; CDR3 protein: CASSPHRGDTEAFF
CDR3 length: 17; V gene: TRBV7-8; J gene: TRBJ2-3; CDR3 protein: CASNEGPRQVVADTQYF
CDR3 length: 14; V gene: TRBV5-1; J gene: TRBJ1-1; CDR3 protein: CASSLKGGNTEAFF
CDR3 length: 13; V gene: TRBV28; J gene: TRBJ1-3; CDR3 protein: CASRLSTGNTIYF
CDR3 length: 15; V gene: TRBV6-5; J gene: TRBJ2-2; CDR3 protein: CASISGGGVTGELFF
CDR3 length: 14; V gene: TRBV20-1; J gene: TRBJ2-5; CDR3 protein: CSARTGQSLETQYF
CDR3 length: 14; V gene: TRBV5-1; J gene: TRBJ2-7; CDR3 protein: CASSLGPQYYEQYF
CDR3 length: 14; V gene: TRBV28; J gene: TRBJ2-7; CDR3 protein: CASSQRDRLYEQYF
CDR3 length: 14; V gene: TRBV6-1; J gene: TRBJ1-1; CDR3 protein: CASKGPGVSTEAFF
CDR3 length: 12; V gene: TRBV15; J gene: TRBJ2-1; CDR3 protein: CATSLDGNEQFF
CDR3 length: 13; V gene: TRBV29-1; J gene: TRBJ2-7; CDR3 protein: CSVGAGESYEQYF
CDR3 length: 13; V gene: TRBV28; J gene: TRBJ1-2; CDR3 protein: CASSLRGYYGYTF
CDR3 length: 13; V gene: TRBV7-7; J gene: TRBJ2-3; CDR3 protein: CASSSGWGDTQYF
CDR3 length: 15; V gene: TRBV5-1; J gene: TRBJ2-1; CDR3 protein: CASSWTNRNYNEQFF
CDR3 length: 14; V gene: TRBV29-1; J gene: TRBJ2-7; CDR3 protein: CSVHGGKVRDEQYF
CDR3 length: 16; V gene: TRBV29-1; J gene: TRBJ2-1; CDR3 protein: CSVEAGTVSHTIEQFF
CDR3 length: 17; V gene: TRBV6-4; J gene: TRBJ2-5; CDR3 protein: CASSYSAEEGGRVTQYF
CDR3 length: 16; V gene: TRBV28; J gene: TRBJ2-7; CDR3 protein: CASSSLAGGPGDEQYF
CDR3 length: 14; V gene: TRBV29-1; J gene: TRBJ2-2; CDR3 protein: CSVEDSQGAGELFF
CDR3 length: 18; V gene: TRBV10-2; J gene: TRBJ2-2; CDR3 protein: CASSDPTGGAQSTGELFF
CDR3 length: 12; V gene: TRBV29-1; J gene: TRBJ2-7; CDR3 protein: CSGRGGPDEQYF
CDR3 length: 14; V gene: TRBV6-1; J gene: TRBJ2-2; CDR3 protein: CASSPMGDTGELFF
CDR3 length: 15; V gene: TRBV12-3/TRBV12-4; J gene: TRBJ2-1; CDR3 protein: CASSLGSRTYNEQFF
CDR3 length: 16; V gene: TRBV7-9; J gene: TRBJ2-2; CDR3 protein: CASTKAAGDYTGELFF
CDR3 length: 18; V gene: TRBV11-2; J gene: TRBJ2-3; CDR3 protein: CASSSQPLLAESTDTQYF
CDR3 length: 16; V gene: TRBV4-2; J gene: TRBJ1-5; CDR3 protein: CASSQDWQGPNQPQHF
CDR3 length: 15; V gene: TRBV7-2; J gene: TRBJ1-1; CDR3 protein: CASSSWTGKRTEAFF
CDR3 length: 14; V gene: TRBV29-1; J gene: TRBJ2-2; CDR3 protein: CSVGGHSNTGELFF
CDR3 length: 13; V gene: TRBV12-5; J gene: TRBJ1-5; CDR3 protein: CASALTDNQPQHF
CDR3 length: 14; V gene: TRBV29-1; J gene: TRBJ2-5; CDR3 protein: CSVVGGELGETQYF
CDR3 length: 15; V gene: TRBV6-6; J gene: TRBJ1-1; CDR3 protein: CASSNEQGATTEAFF
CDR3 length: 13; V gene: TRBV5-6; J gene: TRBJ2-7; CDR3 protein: CASSFGPRGEQYF
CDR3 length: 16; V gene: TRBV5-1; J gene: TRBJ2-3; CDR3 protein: CASSHWSDRGTDTQYF
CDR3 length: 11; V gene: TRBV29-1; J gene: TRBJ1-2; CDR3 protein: CSVAYEDGYTF
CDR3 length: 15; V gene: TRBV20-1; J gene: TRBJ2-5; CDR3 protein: CSARSSGDFQETQYF
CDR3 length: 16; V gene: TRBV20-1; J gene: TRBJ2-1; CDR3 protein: CSARDPDRGRLDEQFF
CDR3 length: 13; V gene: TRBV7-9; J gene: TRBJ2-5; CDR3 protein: CASSLETTETQYF
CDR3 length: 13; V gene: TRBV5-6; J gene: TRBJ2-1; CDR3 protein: CASSIGYTGQLFF
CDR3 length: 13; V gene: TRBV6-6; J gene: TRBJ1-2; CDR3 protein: CASSYDTNYGYTF
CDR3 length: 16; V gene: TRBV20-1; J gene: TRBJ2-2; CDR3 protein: CSARDKTAFGTGELFF
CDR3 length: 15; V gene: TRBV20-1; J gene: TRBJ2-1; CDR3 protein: CSARDETRSYNEQFF
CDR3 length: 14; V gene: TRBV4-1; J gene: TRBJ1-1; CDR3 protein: CASSQVGDKGEAFF
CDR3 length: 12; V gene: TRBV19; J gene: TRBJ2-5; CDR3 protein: CASSMSGNRQYF
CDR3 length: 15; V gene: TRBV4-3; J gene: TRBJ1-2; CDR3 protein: CASSQDLGTGYGYTF
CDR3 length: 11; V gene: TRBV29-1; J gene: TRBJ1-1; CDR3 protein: CSGELNTEAFF
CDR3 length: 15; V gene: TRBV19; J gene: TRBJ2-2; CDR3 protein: CASSMTFAGAGELFF
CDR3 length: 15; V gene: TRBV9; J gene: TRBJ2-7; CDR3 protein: CASSGWTSGSYEQYF
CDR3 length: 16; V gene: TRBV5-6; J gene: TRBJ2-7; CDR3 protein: CASSHLPVGSSYEQYF
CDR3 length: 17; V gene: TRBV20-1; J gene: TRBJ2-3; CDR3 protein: CSARGAYEGLRTDTQYF
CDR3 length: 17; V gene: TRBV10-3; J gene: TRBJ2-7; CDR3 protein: CAISELGQGTGSYEQYF
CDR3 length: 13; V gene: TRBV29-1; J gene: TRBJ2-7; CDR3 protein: CSVVWVSSYEQYF
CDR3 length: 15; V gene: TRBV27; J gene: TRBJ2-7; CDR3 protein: CASSDLPLGYYEQYF
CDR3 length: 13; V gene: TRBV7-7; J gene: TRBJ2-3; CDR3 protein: CASSLAEADTQYF
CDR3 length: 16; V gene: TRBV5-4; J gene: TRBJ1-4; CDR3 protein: CASSSGDEAANEKLFF
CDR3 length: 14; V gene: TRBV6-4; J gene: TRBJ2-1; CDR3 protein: CASSDGRGNNEQFF
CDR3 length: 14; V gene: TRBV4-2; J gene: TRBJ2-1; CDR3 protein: CASSQSGRGNEQFF
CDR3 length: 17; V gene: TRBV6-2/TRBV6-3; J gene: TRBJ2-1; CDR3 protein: CASSYSWLLAENNEQFF
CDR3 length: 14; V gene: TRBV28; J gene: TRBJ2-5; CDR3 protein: CASSLWGTGETQYF